One and the same sample provided the 23 T cell receptor beta chains below, sequenced in a study of blood T cell repertoires in COVID-19. Sequencing used immunoSEQ multiplex PCR; TCRdb keeps in-frame clones, though not all of them. The repertoire has a few hundred thousand clones, about 87% of them found once; the top ten carry about 2.1%. Sequencing was carried out using PBMCs or T cells enriched from blood (not recorded which). These receptors originate from a man aged 40-50 years in a cohort exposed to, infected with or recovered from COVID-19 (not recorded which).

The chain uses TRBV19 and TRBJ2-1, with 9 nucleotides matching TRBD2. The CDR3 loop spans 15 amino acids. J lost 5 bases, V lost 0 bases, and 2 bases had no gene match. The V gene's germline CDR1 is LNHDA and CDR2 SQIVND (reference sequence). The CDR3 DNA is TGTGCCAGTAGTATAGAAGCTAGCGGGAACAATGAGCAGTTCTTC. It encodes CASSIEASGNNEQFF.

The chain couples TRBV18 to TRBJ1-4; a weak D match, TRBD1 (6 bases). Trimming stripped 3 bases from V and 8 bases from J, with 10 bases between. The CDR3 runs 13 residues. Germline V gene sequence: CDR1 KGHSH, CDR2 LQKENI. The CDR3 DNA sequence: TGTGCCAGCTCACCCACAGGGAAGGAAAAACTGTTTTTT. It translates to CASSPTGKEKLFF. The complete variable domain, with remaining parts taken from reference TRBV18 and TRBJ1-4, reads NAGVMQNPRHLVRRRGQEARLRCSPMKGHSHVYWYRQLPEEGLKFMVYLQKENIIDESGMPKERFSAEFPKEGPSILRIQQVVRGDSAAYFCASSPTGKEKLFFGSGTQLSVL.

The gene calls are TRBV10-1 and TRBJ1-3, with a weak D call TRBD1 (6 bases). Per germline, CDR1 WNHNN and CDR2 SYGVQD (reference sequence). V lost 5 bases, J lost 4 bases, and 9 bases lay in between. This CDR3 contains 13 residues. CDR3 coding DNA: TGCGCCAGCAGTTCAGGGGAAGGAAACACCATATATTTT. Protein sequence: CASSSGEGNTIYF.

This chain uses TRBV7-6 with TRBJ2-7; the match to TRBD1 covers 7 bases. The CDR3 contains 14 residues. Germline-derived CDR1 and CDR2 are SGHVS and FNYEAQ. V trimming: 2 bases; J trimming: 1 base; junction bases outside the gene matches: 2. This CDR3 is CASSLMGQSYEQYF. The CDR3 DNA is TGTGCCAGCAGCTTAATGGGACAGTCCTACGAGCAGTACTTC. The whole variable domain, remainder taken from reference TRBV7-6 and TRBJ2-7, is GAGVSQSPRYKVTKRGQDVALRCDPISGHVSLYWYRQALGQGPEFLTYFNYEAQQDKSGLPNDRFSAERPEGSISTLTIQRTEQRDSAMYRCASSLMGQSYEQYFGPGTRLTVT.

For the CDR3, the DNA is TGTGCCATCAGTGAGTCGACCGTTTACACACGTGGGGGGAATTCACCCCTCCACTTT. Its protein product is CAISESTVYTRGGNSPLHF. The gene calls are TRBV10-3 and TRBJ1-6; weak D call: TRBD1 (5 bases). Trimming removed 0 bases at V and 7 bases at J, with 22 bases between. Per the germline V gene, CDR1 is ENHRY and CDR2 is SYGVKD. This CDR3 is 19 amino acids long.

This clone was seen once. The rearrangement uses TRBV29-1 and TRBJ2-1; 8 bases line up with TRBD2. With 6 bases clipped from V and 8 bases from J, the junction kept 0 bases outside the gene matches. CDR1 and CDR2 (germline): SQVTM, ANQGSEA. The CDR3 runs to 10 residues. The CDR3 protein is CSVLADEQFF. The CDR3 DNA is TGCAGCGTACTAGCGGATGAGCAGTTCTTC.

The V call is TRBV30, the J call TRBJ1-4; 10 nucleotides match TRBD1. Germline V gives CDR1 GTSNPN, CDR2 SVGIG (reference sequence). V shed 3 bases, J shed 8 bases, and the junction held 6 bases outside the gene matches. The length of the CDR3 is 14 residues. DNA of the CDR3: TGTGCCTGGAGCCCGGGACAGGGGAACGAAAAACTGTTTTTT. This codes for CAWSPGQGNEKLFF. Using reference TRBV30 and TRBJ1-4 for the parts outside the CDR3, the full variable domain is SQTIHQWPATLVQPVGSPLSLECTVEGTSNPNLYWYRQAAGRGLQLLFYSVGIGQISSEVPQNLSASRPQDRQFILSSKKLLLSDSGFYLCAWSPGQGNEKLFFGSGTQLSVL.

With regard to this clone: The same CDR3 also results from other DNA sequences found in this sample. The rearrangement joins TRBV5-1 to TRBJ2-7; 9 bases match TRBD2. Germline V CDR1 and CDR2: SGHRS, YFSETQ. There are 14 residues in the CDR3. With 1 base clipped from V and 1 base from J, the junction kept 0 bases outside the gene matches. The CDR3 coding sequence is TGCGCCAGCAGCTTGACTAGCGGGTCCTACGAGCAGTACTTC. Translation gives CASSLTSGSYEQYF.

The rearrangement links TRBV10-1 to TRBJ1-2; tentatively, D is TRBD1 (5 bases). CDR1 and CDR2 from the germline V gene are WNHNN and SYGVQD (reference sequence). This CDR3 region has 13 residues. The V end lost 2 bases, the J end lost 5 bases, and 9 bases lay between the germline ends. The DNA of the CDR3 is TGCGCCAGCAGTGAGATGGGGCCGTATGGCTACACCTTC. Translation: CASSEMGPYGYTF.

This chain uses TRBV7-6 with TRBJ1-2; 9 nucleotides align to TRBD1. After removal of 5 bases from V and 3 bases from J, the junction contained 4 bases not matched to a gene. Germline V gives CDR1 SGHVS, CDR2 FNYEAQ. This CDR3 contains 14 residues. This CDR3 is CASSPWTGDYGYTF. For the CDR3, the DNA is TGTGCCAGCAGCCCTTGGACAGGGGACTATGGCTACACCTTC.

V usage is TRBV6-5 and J usage is TRBJ2-3; no definite D call. V lost 5 bases and J lost 4, with 7 bases in between. CDR1 MNHEY and CDR2 SVGAGI come from the germline V gene. CDR3 length: 12 residues. DNA of the CDR3: TGTGCCAGCAGTCACAACGCAGATACGCAGTATTTT. The encoded protein is CASSHNADTQYF.

This chain joins TRBV3-1 (or the pseudogene TRBV3-2) and TRBJ2-7, with 10 bases lining up with TRBD2. The CDR3 covers 13 residues. Looked up from germline, CDR1 is LGHDT and CDR2 is YNNKEL (reference sequence). V gave up 6 bases and J gave up 3 bases; unmatched junction bases: 2. The DNA of the CDR3 is TGTGCCAGCAGGCTAGCGGGAGTCTACGAGCAGTACTTC. It encodes CASRLAGVYEQYF.

The genes are TRBV24-1 and TRBJ2-7; 11 nucleotides agree with TRBD2. The CDR3 is made up of 18 amino acids. Germline V lookup: CDR1 KGHDR, CDR2 SFDVKD. V gave up 7 bases and J gave up 7 bases; unmatched junction bases: 20. CDR3 nucleotides: TGTGCCACCAGCGAATCCCCCAGGTCCACTAGCGGGAGAGGAGAGCAGTACTTC. Its protein product is CATSESPRSTSGRGEQYF.

This clone was counted once. Distinct nucleotide sequences in the sample also encode this CDR3. This sequence joins TRBV28 and TRBJ1-2; tentatively, D is TRBD1 (5 bases). Germline V lookup: CDR1 MDHEN, CDR2 SYDVKM. This CDR3 is 12 amino acids long. V was cut by 3 bases and J by 4 bases, with 6 bases left in between. In nucleotides, the CDR3 is TGTGCCAGCAGTTTGGGGGGCTATGGCTACACCTTC. This codes for CASSLGGYGYTF.

The chain couples TRBV6-5 to TRBJ2-7, with 8 bases matching TRBD1. V dropped 6 bases and J dropped 0; count of bases not matched to a gene: 7. The CDR3 is 15 residues long. The V gene's germline CDR1 is MNHEY and CDR2 SVGAGI. CDR3 in DNA: TGTGCCAGCAGCCCGGACAGGGTAGGCTCCTACGAGCAGTACTTC. Protein: CASSPDRVGSYEQYF.

V gene TRBV10-3 combines with J gene TRBJ1-2; possible D gene TRBD1, 5 bases. This CDR3 comprises 13 residues. Germline V CDR1 and CDR2: ENHRY, SYGVKD. V was shortened by 6 bases and J by 1 base, with 9 bases between the two germline ends. The CDR3 here is CAISPDSNYGYTF. The DNA for the CDR3 is TGTGCCATCAGCCCCGACAGTAACTATGGCTACACCTTC.

The chain couples TRBV10-3 to TRBJ1-5, with 9 bases identical to TRBD1. V shed 0 bases and J 6 bases; nucleotides not matched to a gene: 6. This CDR3 is built from 16 residues. CDR1 and CDR2 from the germline V gene are ENHRY and SYGVKD. The CDR3: CAISESNRGRGQPQHF. CDR3 in DNA: TGTGCCATCAGTGAGTCGAACAGGGGGCGCGGTCAGCCCCAGCATTTT.

The chain has TRBV7-9 and TRBJ2-2; 9 bases map to TRBD1. The V and J ends lost 1 base and 3 bases, in that order; junction bases with no gene match: 0. The germline V gene encodes CDR1 SEHNR and CDR2 FQNEAQ (reference sequence). The CDR3 length is 15 residues. CDR3 nucleotides: TGTGCCAGCAGCTTAGGGACAGGGGACACCGGGGAGCTGTTTTTT. This codes for CASSLGTGDTGELFF.

This chain uses TRBV30 with TRBJ2-1; 7 bases align to TRBD2. CDR1 and CDR2 from the germline V gene are GTSNPN and SVGIG (reference sequence). With V trimmed by 6 bases and J by 5 bases, 10 bases remained unmatched. The CDR3 covers 14 residues. The CDR3 coding sequence is TGTGCCTGCCCTCGGGCGGGAGACCACAATGAGCAGTTCTTC. It specifies CACPRAGDHNEQFF.

This clone occurred many times. J is TRBJ2-7 and V is TRBV3-1 (or the pseudogene TRBV3-2); D gene unclear. The ends were cut back, 4 bases at V and 5 bases at J, with 15 bases in the middle. Germline V gene data show CDR1 as LGHDT and CDR2 as YNNKEL (reference sequence). The CDR3 has 14 residues. As DNA, the CDR3 is TGTGCCAGCAGCCCCCCGTCGAGATCCAACGAGCAGTACTTC. This encodes CASSPPSRSNEQYF.

Many counts were recorded for this clone. The chain carries TRBV19 and TRBJ2-2; 8 bases map to TRBD2. After removal of 5 bases from V and 3 bases from J, the junction contained 2 bases not matched to a gene. CDR1 and CDR2 (germline): LNHDA, SQIVND (reference sequence). The CDR3 spans 14 residues. CDR3 loop: CASSREGHTGELFF. CDR3 nucleotides: TGTGCCAGTAGTCGGGAGGGCCACACCGGGGAGCTGTTTTTT.

This clone was observed a handful of times. The chain has TRBV5-6 and TRBJ2-7; TRBD2 aligns across 10 bases. The CDR3 spans 15 residues. CDR1 and CDR2 (germline): SGHDT, YYEEEE. Trimming removed 0 bases from V and 9 bases from J; junction bases left unmatched: 9. The CDR3 DNA reads TGTGCCAGCAGCTTGGCCGGACTAGCGGAAGCCGTGCAGTACTTC. The encoded protein is CASSLAGLAEAVQYF.

This sequence joins TRBV19 and TRBJ2-1, with D tentatively TRBD1 (5 bases). The CDR3 has 12 amino acids. Germline-derived CDR1 and CDR2 are LNHDA and SQIVND (reference sequence). Trimming cost V 5 bases and J 8 bases, with 10 bases left between them. CDR3 nucleotide sequence: TGTGCCAGTAGTCTTAGGGGTGATGAGCAGTTCTTC. Translating gives CASSLRGDEQFF.